These 16 T cell receptor beta chains were sequenced from one sample in a study of identical twins. TCRdb reprocessed the 5' RACE reads via MiXCR and lists one record per CDR3 protein. The table records around 490,000 distinct CDR3 sequences, about 15% of them present only once. These data were also reused for a study on yellow fever vaccine responses in identical twins.

The material sequenced was CD4+ T cells sorted from blood. Source of these receptors: a woman under 30 in good health.

The V gene is TRBV29-1, the J gene TRBJ2-2; D ambiguous. CDR1 SQVTM and CDR2 ANQGSEA come from the germline V gene. V shed 4 bases and J shed 5 bases, with 5 bases lying between them. CDR3 length: 11 residues. The CDR3 loop is CSVATTGELFF. The CDR3 bases are TGCAGCGTTGCCACGACCGGGGAGCTGTTTTTT.

The chain couples TRBV29-1 to TRBJ1-1; no clear D. CDR1 and CDR2 from the germline V gene are SQVTM and ANQGSEA. There are 14 residues in the CDR3. The V and J ends lost 0 bases and 1 base respectively, with 9 bases between them. CDR3 protein: CSVEDRLANTEAFF. In DNA form, the CDR3 reads TGCAGCGTTGAAGATAGGTTGGCGAACACTGAAGCTTTCTTT.

The chain is built from TRBV6-1 and TRBJ2-1, with D tentatively TRBD2 (5 bases). Per germline, CDR1 MNHNS and CDR2 SASEGT. Trimming removed 6 bases from V and 6 bases from J, with 18 bases in between. The CDR3 contains 15 residues. Here the CDR3 DNA reads TGTGCCAGCAGGACGAGGGTTATCCCTTCCAATGAGCAGTTCTTC. This gives the protein CASRTRVIPSNEQFF.

This clonotype was counted between two and nine times. The chain couples TRBV5-6 to TRBJ1-1; possibly TRBD1 for D (6 bases). This CDR3 comprises 18 residues. Trimming cost V 4 bases and J 0 bases, with 22 bases left between them. Germline V gene sequence: CDR1 SGHDT, CDR2 YYEEEE. The CDR3: CASSPAGRGIGMNTEAFF. CDR3 bases: TGTGCCAGCAGCCCGGCCGGCAGGGGAATAGGGATGAACACTGAAGCTTTCTTT.

This rearrangement joins TRBV20-1 to TRBJ2-7; TRBD1 aligns across 8 bases. CDR3 length: 13 amino acids. Germline V gene data show CDR1 as DFQATT and CDR2 as SNEGSKA (reference sequence). The junction had 10 bases not matched to a gene; V was cut back by 6 bases and J by 6 bases. The DNA for the CDR3 is TGCAGTGCCCACCGGACAGGGCTTCTCGAGCAGTACGTC. Protein product: CSAHRTGLLEQYV.

This sequence joins TRBV5-1 and TRBJ2-1, with 9 bases identical to TRBD2. Germline V CDR1 and CDR2: SGHRS, YFSETQ. J gave up 0 bases and V 3 bases, and 4 bases lay outside the gene matches. The CDR3 is 16 residues long. CDR3 protein: CASSSSSGVSYNEQFF. CDR3 in DNA: TGCGCCAGCAGCTCCTCTAGCGGGGTCTCCTACAATGAGCAGTTCTTC.

There are a few counts of this clonotype. The CDR3 reads CASRGQNQPQHF. DNA for the CDR3: TGTGCCAGCAGGGGGCAAAATCAGCCCCAGCATTTT. This rearrangement joins TRBV27 to TRBJ1-5; a possible D gene is TRBD1 (5 bases). Trimming removed 6 bases at V and 4 bases at J, with 7 bases between. CDR1 MNHEY and CDR2 SMNVEV come from the germline V gene (reference sequence). This CDR3 spans 12 amino acids.

J is TRBJ2-1 and V is TRBV21-1; the table calls TRBD2, which could not be checked here. TRBV21-1 is a documented pseudogene. This CDR3 comprises 16 residues. CDR3 DNA sequence: TGTGCCAGCAGCAAAGTTGATAGCGGGAGTTGCAATGAGCAGTTCTTC. Its protein is CASSKVDSGSCNEQFF.

This clonotype was counted a few times. The chain employs TRBV6-5 and TRBJ2-7; D is perhaps TRBD1 (6 bases). Per the germline V gene, CDR1 is MNHEY and CDR2 is SVGAGI. V dropped 2 bases and J dropped 0 bases, with 17 bases sitting between them. The CDR3 runs 17 residues. Written as DNA, the CDR3 is TGTGCCAGCAGTTACCCCCCAGGGGCAACTAACTCCTACGAGCAGTACTTC. It specifies CASSYPPGATNSYEQYF.

This clonotype was observed a handful of times. V is TRBV20-1 and J is TRBJ2-1; 12 positions match TRBD2. Per germline, CDR1 DFQATT and CDR2 SNEGSKA (reference sequence). The CDR3 sequence is 15 residues long. With 1 base clipped from V and 5 bases from J, the junction kept 3 bases outside the gene matches. Here the CDR3 DNA reads TGCAGTGCTAGAGGGGGACTAGCGGGTCACAATGAGCAGTTCTTC. Protein: CSARGGLAGHNEQFF.

The chain couples TRBV7-2 to TRBJ2-1; D is uncertain. V was trimmed by 10 bases and J by 0 bases, leaving 10 bases between them. Germline CDR1 and CDR2: SGHTA and FQGNSA. The CDR3 has 13 amino acids. CDR3 bases: TGTGCCATGCTTAGGAGCTCCTACAATGAGCAGTTCTTC. Translated: CAMLRSSYNEQFF. The full variable domain, in which reference TRBV7-2 and TRBJ2-1 provide the parts outside the CDR3, is GAGVSQSPSNKVTEKGKDVELRCDPISGHTALYWYRQSLGQGLEFLIYFQGNSAPDKSGLPSDRFSAERTGGSVSTLTIQRTQQEDSAVYLCAMLRSSYNEQFFGPGTRLTVL.

The table lists this clonotype with a few counts. The rearrangement joins TRBV9 to TRBJ2-3, with D possibly being TRBD2 (5 bases). The CDR3 spans 15 residues. V gave up 4 bases and J gave up 5 bases, with 17 bases separating them. Germline V gives CDR1 SGDLS, CDR2 YYNGEE. The CDR3 bases are TGTGCCAGCAGCCTTCTCCGGGCCGCGGGAGATACGCAGTATTTT. It translates to CASSLLRAAGDTQYF. The entire variable domain, with the rest obtained from reference TRBV9 and TRBJ2-3, is as follows: DSGVTQTPKHLITATGQRVTLRCSPRSGDLSVYWYQQSLDQGLQFLIQYYNGEERAKGNILERFSAQQFPDLHSELNLSSLELGDSALYFCASSLLRAAGDTQYFGPGTRLTVL.

The chain carries TRBV7-9 and TRBJ2-1; 10 nucleotides line up with TRBD2. The CDR3 totals 17 residues. Trimming at V came to 1 base and at J to 0 bases, leaving 3 bases not matched to a gene. Germline CDR1 is SEHNR and CDR2 is FQNEAQ (reference sequence). The CDR3 region has the DNA TGTGCCAGCAGCTTAGAGGGACTAGCGTTCTCCTACAATGAGCAGTTCTTC. As protein: CASSLEGLAFSYNEQFF.

This clonotype was found many times. This chain joins TRBV12-3 or TRBV12-4 and TRBJ2-4; 13 positions agree with TRBD2. Trimming removed 6 bases from V and 8 bases from J; junction bases left unmatched: 7. This CDR3 has 15 residues. Written as DNA, the CDR3 is TGTGCCAGCAGGAGGACTAGCGGGGGCCGGGACATTCAGTACTTC. This sequence encodes CASRRTSGGRDIQYF.

The chain joins TRBV20-1 to TRBJ2-1; 10 bases agree with TRBD2. The length of the CDR3 is 14 residues. V was pared by 5 bases and J by 15 bases, with 16 bases of the junction left unmatched. Germline values: CDR1 DFQATT, CDR2 SNEGSKA (reference sequence). Written as DNA, the CDR3 is TGCAGTGCTGGGGGTCAAGCGGGAGGGCTTAGGGGGTTCTTC. Residues: CSAGGQAGGLRGFF.

The gene calls are TRBV10-3 and TRBJ1-3; 10 bases match TRBD1. The CDR3 is made up of 14 amino acids. V gave up 9 bases and J gave up 2 bases; unmatched junction bases: 4. The germline V gene has CDR1 ENHRY and CDR2 SYGVKD. CDR3 in amino acids: CAMGTGATGNTIYF. As DNA, the CDR3 is TGTGCCATGGGGACAGGGGCCACTGGAAACACCATATATTTT.